Shown below are 14 T cell receptor beta chains from a single sample sequenced in a study of shared clonotypes between healthy human individuals. The assay was immunoSEQ multiplex PCR, and TCRdb's table has in-frame clones only and misses some. The top ten hold 9.5% to 15% of the sample, which has under 600,000 clones, 60% to 80% seen once. Sequenced material: PBMCs. The receptor source for this set is a woman in her forties in good health. Some clones in this sample may be carry-over from other donors' samples.

V and J are TRBV2 and TRBJ2-7, with 10 bases matching TRBD2. The CDR3 loop spans 14 amino acids. CDR1 is SNHLY, CDR2 FYNNEI, per germline. The ends lost 7 bases at V and 2 bases at J; junction bases unmatched: 5. The CDR3 here is CASTSAGGPYEQYF. CDR3 in DNA: TGTGCCAGCACCTCAGCGGGAGGGCCCTACGAGCAGTACTTC.

Only a few counts were recorded for this clone. This chain joins TRBV2 and TRBJ2-5; the D call may be TRBD1 or TRBD2 (7 bases each). Germline CDR1 is SNHLY and CDR2 is FYNNEI. Trimming left V 6 bases short and J 4 bases short, with 15 bases between. The CDR3 extends over 14 amino acids. This chain's CDR3 is CASRGAGGAETQYF. The CDR3 bases are TGTGCCAGCAGAGGGGCAGGGGGGGCAGAGACCCAGTACTTC.

Here the CDR3 reads CAWRRALDTEAFF. In DNA, the CDR3 is TGTGCCTGGAGACGCGCTCTGGACACTGAAGCTTTCTTT. V gene TRBV30 combines with J gene TRBJ1-1, with D hard to call. The germline V and J ends were trimmed by 3 bases and 3 bases, with 11 bases remaining between them. Per the germline V gene, CDR1 is GTSNPN and CDR2 is SVGIG (reference sequence). The CDR3 is 13 residues long.

This clone was detected only once. In DNA, the CDR3 is TGTGCCAGCAGCCCTCAGGGGTTAGGCTACACCTTC. As protein: CASSPQGLGYTF. The gene calls are TRBV14 and TRBJ1-2, with D possibly being TRBD1 (6 bases). The CDR3 loop spans 12 amino acids. Germline lookup yields CDR1 SGHDN and CDR2 FVKESK. Trimming left V 4 bases short and J 8 bases short, with 11 bases between.

This chain connects TRBV18 to TRBJ2-7, with D possibly TRBD1 on 6 matching bases. Trimming took 4 bases from V and 2 from J, leaving 15 bases between them. CDR1 and CDR2 (germline): KGHSH, LQKENI. CDR3 length equals 15 residues. DNA for the CDR3: TGTGCCAGCTCACGAACCGGGACACACCCCTACGAGCAGTACTTC. This codes for CASSRTGTHPYEQYF.

The chain is built from TRBV28 and TRBJ1-5; no firm D call. CDR1 and CDR2 from the germline V gene are MDHEN and SYDVKM. The CDR3 totals 14 residues. The ends were cut back, 6 bases at V and 2 bases at J, with 11 bases in the middle. CDR3 DNA sequence: TGTGCCAGCAGCTTTCGGGCCGGCAATCAGCCCCAGCATTTT. This codes for CASSFRAGNQPQHF. The full variable domain, with the rest looked up from reference TRBV28 and TRBJ1-5, is DVKVTQSSRYLVKRTGEKVFLECVQDMDHENMFWYRQDPGLGLRLIYFSYDVKMKEKGDIPEGYSVSREKKERFSLILESASTNQTSMYLCASSFRAGNQPQHFGDGTRLSIL.

The CDR3 coding sequence is TGTGCCAGCAGCTCCCGACAGGGTAGCGGGGGGAGCTCCTACGAGCAGTACTTC. It codes for CASSSRQGSGGSSYEQYF. This chain connects TRBV11-2 to TRBJ2-7; 10 bases agree with TRBD2. This CDR3 is built from 18 residues. V lost 4 bases to trimming and J lost 0 bases; unmatched junction nucleotides: 12. Looked up from germline, CDR1 is SGHAT and CDR2 is FQNNGV.

The rearrangement uses TRBV4-3 and TRBJ2-3; no reliable D call. Trimming removed 0 bases at V and 4 bases at J, with 8 bases between. The CDR3 is 14 amino acids. Germline V CDR1 and CDR2: LGHNA, YSLEER. CDR3: CASSQELQADTQYF. The CDR3 DNA is TGCGCCAGCAGCCAAGAACTTCAGGCAGATACGCAGTATTTT.

The chain recombines TRBV30 with TRBJ2-5, with 7 bases lining up with TRBD2. The better agreement between TRBJ2-7 and the DNA end casts doubt on the J call. The CDR3 spans 12 residues. From germline, CDR1 is GTSNPN and CDR2 SVGIG (reference sequence). CDR3 nucleotide sequence: TGTGCCTTTCGTCCGGGACTATACGAGCAGTACTTC. Protein sequence: CAFRPGLYEQYF.

The rearrangement links TRBV19 to TRBJ1-5, with 9 bases that match TRBD1. Germline CDR1 and CDR2: LNHDA and SQIVND (reference sequence). V shed 3 bases and J 4 bases; nucleotides not matched to a gene: 4. The CDR3 is made up of 15 amino acids. As DNA, the CDR3 is TGTGCCAGTAGTATTCACAGGGGGCGGAATCAGCCCCAGCATTTT. Protein product: CASSIHRGRNQPQHF. The full variable domain, with the rest looked up from reference TRBV19 and TRBJ1-5, is DGGITQSPKYLFRKEGQNVTLSCEQNLNHDAMYWYRQDPGQGLRLIYYSQIVNDFQKGDIAEGYSVSREKKESFPLTVTSAQKNPTAFYLCASSIHRGRNQPQHFGDGTRLSIL.

The count of this clone is one. The chain has TRBV7-2 and TRBJ1-2, with a possible D match to TRBD1 (5 bases). The V and J ends lost 1 base and 0 bases respectively, with 9 bases between them. This CDR3 spans 15 amino acids. Germline values: CDR1 SGHTA, CDR2 FQGNSA. This CDR3 reads CASSLDGGANYGYTF. The CDR3 DNA follows: TGTGCCAGCAGCTTAGACGGGGGAGCTAACTATGGCTACACCTTC.

The chain has TRBV9 and TRBJ1-3; no clear D gene. The V end was cut by 4 bases, the J end by 0 bases, with 11 bases between. Germline lookup yields CDR1 SGDLS and CDR2 YYNGEE. The CDR3 sequence is 15 residues long. The CDR3 DNA reads TGTGCCAGCAGCACAAGTCCAGTCTCTGGAAACACCATATATTTT. It yields the protein CASSTSPVSGNTIYF.

This clone was seen a few times. Other DNA variants within this sample encode the same CDR3. The J gene is TRBJ1-1, the V gene TRBV5-1, with 9 bases fitting TRBD1. The CDR3 has 14 amino acids. The V and J ends lost 2 bases and 5 bases, in that order; junction bases with no gene match: 4. Per the germline V gene, CDR1 is SGHRS and CDR2 is YFSETQ. The CDR3 bases are TGCGCCAGCAGCTTACAGGGGGCCGGGACTGAAGCTTTCTTT. Its protein is CASSLQGAGTEAFF.

The chain uses TRBV7-2 and TRBJ2-7; a possible D gene is TRBD2 (5 bases). Germline CDR1 is SGHTA and CDR2 is FQGNSA. V was cut by 5 bases and J by 1 base, with 12 bases left in between. The CDR3 covers 14 residues. The CDR3 loop reads CASSPSRGSYEQYF. DNA for the CDR3: TGTGCCAGCAGCCCTAGCCGGGGATCCTACGAGCAGTACTTC.